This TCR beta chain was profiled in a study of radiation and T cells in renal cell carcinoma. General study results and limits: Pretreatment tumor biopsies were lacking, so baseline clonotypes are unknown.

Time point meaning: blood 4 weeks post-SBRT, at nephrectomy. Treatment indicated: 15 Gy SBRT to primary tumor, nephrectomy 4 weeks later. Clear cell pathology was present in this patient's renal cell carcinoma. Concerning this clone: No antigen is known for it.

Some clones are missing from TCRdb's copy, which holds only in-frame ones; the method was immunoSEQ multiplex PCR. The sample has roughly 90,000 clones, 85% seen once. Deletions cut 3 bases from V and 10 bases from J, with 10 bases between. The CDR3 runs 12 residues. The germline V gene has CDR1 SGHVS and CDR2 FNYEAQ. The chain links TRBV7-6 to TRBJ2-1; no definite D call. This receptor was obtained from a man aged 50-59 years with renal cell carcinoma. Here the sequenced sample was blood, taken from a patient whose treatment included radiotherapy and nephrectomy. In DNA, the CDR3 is TGTGCCAGCAGCTTTATTAACGGGGAGCAGTTCTTC. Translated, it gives CASSFINGEQFF.